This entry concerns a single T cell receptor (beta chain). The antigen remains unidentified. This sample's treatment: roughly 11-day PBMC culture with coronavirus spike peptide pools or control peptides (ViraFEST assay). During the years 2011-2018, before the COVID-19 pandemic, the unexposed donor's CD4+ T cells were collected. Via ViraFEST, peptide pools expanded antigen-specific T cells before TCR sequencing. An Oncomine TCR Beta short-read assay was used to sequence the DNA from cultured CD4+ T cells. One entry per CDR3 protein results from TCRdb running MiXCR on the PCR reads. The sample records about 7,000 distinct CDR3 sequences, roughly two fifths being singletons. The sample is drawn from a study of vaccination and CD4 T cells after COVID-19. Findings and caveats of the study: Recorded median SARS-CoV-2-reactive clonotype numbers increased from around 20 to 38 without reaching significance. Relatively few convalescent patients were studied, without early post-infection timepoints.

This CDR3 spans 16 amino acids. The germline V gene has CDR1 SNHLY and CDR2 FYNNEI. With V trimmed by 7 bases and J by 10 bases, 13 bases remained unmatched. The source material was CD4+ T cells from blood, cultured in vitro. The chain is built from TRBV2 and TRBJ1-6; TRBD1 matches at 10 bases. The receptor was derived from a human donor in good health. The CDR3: CASIGRADRGESPLHF. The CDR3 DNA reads TGTGCCAGCATCGGAAGAGCGGACAGGGGGGAATCACCCCTCCACTTT.